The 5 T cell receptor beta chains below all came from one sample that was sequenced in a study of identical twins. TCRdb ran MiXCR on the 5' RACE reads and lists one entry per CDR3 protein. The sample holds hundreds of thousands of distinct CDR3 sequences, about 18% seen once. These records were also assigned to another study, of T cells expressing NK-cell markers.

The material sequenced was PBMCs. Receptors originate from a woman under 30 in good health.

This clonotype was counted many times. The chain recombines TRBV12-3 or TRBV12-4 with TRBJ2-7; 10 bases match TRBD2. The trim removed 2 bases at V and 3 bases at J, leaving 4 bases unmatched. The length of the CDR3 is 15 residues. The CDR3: CASSLSSSGSYEQYF. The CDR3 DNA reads TGTGCCAGCAGTTTAAGTTCTAGCGGGAGCTACGAGCAGTACTTC.

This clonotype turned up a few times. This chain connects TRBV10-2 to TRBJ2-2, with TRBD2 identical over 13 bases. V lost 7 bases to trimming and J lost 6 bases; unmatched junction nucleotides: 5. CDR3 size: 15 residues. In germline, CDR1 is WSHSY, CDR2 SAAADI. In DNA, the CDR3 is TGCGCCAGCATGGGACTAGCGGGGAAATCCGGGGAGCTGTTTTTT. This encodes CASMGLAGKSGELFF.

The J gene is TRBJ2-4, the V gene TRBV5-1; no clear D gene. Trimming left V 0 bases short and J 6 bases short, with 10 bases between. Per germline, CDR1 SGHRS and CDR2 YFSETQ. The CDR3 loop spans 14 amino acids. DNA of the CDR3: TGCGCCAGCAGCTTGGCGGGTCTCGGAAACATTCAGTACTTC. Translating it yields CASSLAGLGNIQYF.

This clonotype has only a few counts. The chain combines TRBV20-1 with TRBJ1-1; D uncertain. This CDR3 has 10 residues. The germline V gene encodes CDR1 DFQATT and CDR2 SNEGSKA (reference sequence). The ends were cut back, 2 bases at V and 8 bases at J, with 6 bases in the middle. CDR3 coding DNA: TGCAGTGCTAGAAATTTAGAAGCTTTCTTT. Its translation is CSARNLEAFF.

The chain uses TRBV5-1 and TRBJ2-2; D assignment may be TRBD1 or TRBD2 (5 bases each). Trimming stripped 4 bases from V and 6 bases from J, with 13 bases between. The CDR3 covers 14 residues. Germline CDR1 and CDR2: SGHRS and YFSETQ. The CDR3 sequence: CASSLGTDSGELFF. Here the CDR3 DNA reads TGCGCCAGCAGCCTCGGGACCGATTCCGGGGAGCTGTTTTTT. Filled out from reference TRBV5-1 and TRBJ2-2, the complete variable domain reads KAGVTQTPRYLIKTRGQQVTLSCSPISGHRSVSWYQQTPGQGLQFLFEYFSETQRNKGNFPGRFSGRQFSNSRSEMNVSTLELGDSALYLCASSLGTDSGELFFGEGSRLTVL.